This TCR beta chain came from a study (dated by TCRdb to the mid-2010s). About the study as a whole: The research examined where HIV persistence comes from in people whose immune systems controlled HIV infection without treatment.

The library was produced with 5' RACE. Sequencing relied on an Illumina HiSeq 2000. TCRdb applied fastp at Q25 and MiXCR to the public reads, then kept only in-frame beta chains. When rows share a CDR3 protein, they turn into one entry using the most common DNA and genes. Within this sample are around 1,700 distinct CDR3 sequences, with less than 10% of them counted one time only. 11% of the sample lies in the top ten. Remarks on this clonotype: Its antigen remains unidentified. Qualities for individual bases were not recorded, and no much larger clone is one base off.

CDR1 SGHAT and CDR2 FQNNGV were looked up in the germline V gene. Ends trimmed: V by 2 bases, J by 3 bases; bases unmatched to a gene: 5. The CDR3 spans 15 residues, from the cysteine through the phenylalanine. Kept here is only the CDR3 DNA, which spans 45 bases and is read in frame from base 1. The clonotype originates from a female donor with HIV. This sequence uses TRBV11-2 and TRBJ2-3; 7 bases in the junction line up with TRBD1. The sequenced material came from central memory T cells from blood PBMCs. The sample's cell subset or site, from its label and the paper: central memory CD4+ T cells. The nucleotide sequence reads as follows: TGTGCCAGCAGCTTAAAGGGGGCTCGGACAGATACGCAGTATTTT. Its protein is CASSLKGARTDTQYF.